This T cell receptor beta chain derives from a study of memory CD4+ T cells and cytomegalovirus serostatus. The germline V gene encodes CDR1 SNHLY and CDR2 FYNNEI. Between the trimmed V and J ends, which lost 6 bases and 3 bases, there was a span of 12 bases. This CDR3 has 13 amino acids. Assay: immunoSEQ multiplex PCR; the TCRdb copy retains only in-frame clones and omits some. Of about 50,000 clones in the sample, 82% were seen once. Single viable CD3+CD4+CD8-CD45RO+ cells were sorted as the memory CD4+ T cells. The sample comprised memory CD4+ T cells from blood. The TCR originated in an adult in good health and CMV-seronegative. The V and J genes are TRBV2 and TRBJ2-7, with a tentative D call TRBD1 (6 bases). The CDR3 coding sequence is TGTGCCAGCAGGGCCTACAGGGTCTACGAGCAGTACTTC. It codes for CASRAYRVYEQYF.